One T cell receptor (beta chain) is described in this entry. This sample is part of a study of regulatory T cells in long-lasting Graves disease. Arm-PCR of CDR3 regions and iRepertoire HTBI primers were used to build TCR beta libraries. Each CDR3 protein is one row after TCRdb ran MiXCR on the multiplex PCR reads. The sample carries about 460,000 distinct CDR3 sequences, approximately 23% recorded once. Deletions cut 2 bases from V and 5 bases from J, with 11 bases between. CDR1 and CDR2 from the germline V gene are KGHDR and SFDVKD. This CDR3 has 14 amino acids. Stated time point: persistent/refractory GD, antithyroid drugs over 5 years with positive TRAb. From PBMCs, RNA was extracted and then used to make the TCR library.

Specimen: peripheral blood mononuclear cells (PBMCs), collected when the disease was refractory, from a patient treated with antithyroid drugs. The chain uses TRBV24-1 and TRBJ2-5; D unresolved. The TCR sequence derives from a female donor with Graves disease. CDR3 region: CATSDSGHGETQYF. The CDR3 DNA is TGTGCCACCAGTGATTCTGGTCACGGGGAGACCCAGTACTTC.